This entry concerns a single T cell receptor beta chain. The data were taken from a study of blood T cell repertoires in COVID-19. Study-level background: Researchers got acute and convalescent COVID-19 samples from the United States, Italy and Spain.

Per the study methods: Reference gene primer amplification in the assay estimated nucleated cell counts. Clones were read by immunoSEQ multiplex PCR, and TCRdb kept only the in-frame ones, dropping some. V and J calls and clone size are given by that table; D and trimming were obtained from the DNA. The table has 380,000 or so clones, roughly nine tenths seen once; the top ten hold 0.95% to 1.5%. There are 18 residues in the CDR3. Germline CDR1 and CDR2: MDHEN and SYDVKM. Trimming cost V 2 bases and J 1 base; bases outside gene matches: 13. V gene TRBV28 combines with J gene TRBJ2-5; 7 bases fit TRBD2. The TCR sequence derives from a man between 35 and 55 years old with acute or convalescent COVID-19. Sequencing was done on a sample of peripheral blood. The CDR3 DNA sequence: TGTGCCAGCAGTTTACGGAAGGGGACTAAGACGAGCCAAGAGACCCAGTACTTC. Translated: CASSLRKGTKTSQETQYF.